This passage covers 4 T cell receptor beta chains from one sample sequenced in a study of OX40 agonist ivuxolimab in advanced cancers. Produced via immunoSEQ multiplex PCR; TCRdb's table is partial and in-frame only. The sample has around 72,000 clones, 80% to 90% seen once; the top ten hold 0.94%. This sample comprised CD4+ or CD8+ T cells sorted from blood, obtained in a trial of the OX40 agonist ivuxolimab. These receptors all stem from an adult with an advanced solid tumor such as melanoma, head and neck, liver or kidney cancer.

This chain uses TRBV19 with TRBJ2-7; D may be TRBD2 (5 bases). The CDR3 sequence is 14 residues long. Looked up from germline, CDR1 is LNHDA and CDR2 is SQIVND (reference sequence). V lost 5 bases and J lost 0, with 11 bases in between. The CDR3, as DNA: TGTGCCAGTAGTGTGGGTGGGAGCTCCTACGAGCAGTACTTC. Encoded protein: CASSVGGSSYEQYF. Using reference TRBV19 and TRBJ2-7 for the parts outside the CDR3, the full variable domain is DGGITQSPKYLFRKEGQNVTLSCEQNLNHDAMYWYRQDPGQGLRLIYYSQIVNDFQKGDIAEGYSVSREKKESFPLTVTSAQKNPTAFYLCASSVGGSSYEQYFGPGTRLTVT.

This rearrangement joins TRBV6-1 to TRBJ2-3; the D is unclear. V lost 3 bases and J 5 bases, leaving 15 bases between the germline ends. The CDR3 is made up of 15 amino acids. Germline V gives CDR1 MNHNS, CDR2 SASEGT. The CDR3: CASSEASTGLDTQYF. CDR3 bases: TGTGCCAGCAGTGAGGCTAGTACTGGTTTAGATACGCAGTATTTT.

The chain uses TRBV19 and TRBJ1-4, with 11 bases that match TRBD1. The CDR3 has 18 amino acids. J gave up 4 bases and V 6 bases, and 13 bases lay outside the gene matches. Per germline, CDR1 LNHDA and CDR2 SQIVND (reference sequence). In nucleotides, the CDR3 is TGTGCCAGTAGCCTAGGCCGGACAGGGGGCGTCGGTAATGAAAAACTGTTTTTT. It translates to CASSLGRTGGVGNEKLFF. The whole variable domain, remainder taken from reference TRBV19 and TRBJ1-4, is DGGITQSPKYLFRKEGQNVTLSCEQNLNHDAMYWYRQDPGQGLRLIYYSQIVNDFQKGDIAEGYSVSREKKESFPLTVTSAQKNPTAFYLCASSLGRTGGVGNEKLFFGSGTQLSVL.

The CDR3 nucleotides are TGTGCAAGTTTAAGACGGACAATCCTCAATGAAAAACTGTTTTTT. Its protein is CASLRRTILNEKLFF. J is TRBJ1-4 and V is TRBV12-2; the D segment call TRBD1 is taken from the table without a DNA check. TRBV12-2 represents a pseudogene. The CDR3 loop spans 15 amino acids.